A single sample is the source of the 21 T cell receptor beta chains below, sequenced in a study of metastatic and nonmetastatic thyroid tumors. Nobody among the patients had been given any treatment before thyroid surgery. TCRdb recomputed clones from the PCR reads via MiXCR. The sample shows approximately 58,000 clones, more than 20% of them seen only once. Specimen: blood. The receptors originated from a female donor with papillary thyroid cancer or a benign thyroid nodule (not recorded which). Some clones in this sample may be carry-over from other donors' samples.

Comment on this clone: A much more abundant neighbour one base away suggests this may be a read error. Other DNA sequences in the sample encode the same CDR3. CDR3 in amino acids: CASSLPSDRRKQFF. DNA for the CDR3: TGTGCCAGTAGTCTACCCTCGGACAGGAGGAAGCAGTTCTTC. The chain carries TRBV19 and TRBJ2-1; 7 positions agree with TRBD1. The CDR3 covers 14 residues. Trimming at V came to 5 bases and at J to 11 bases, leaving 12 bases not matched to a gene. Germline lookup yields CDR1 LNHDA and CDR2 SQIVND (reference sequence).

This clone was counted at least ten times. The CDR3 is CSASPQQETQYF. In nucleotides, the CDR3 is TGCAGTGCTAGTCCCCAACAAGAGACCCAGTACTTC. The genes are TRBV20-1 and TRBJ2-5; D not resolved. The germline V and J ends were trimmed by 3 bases and 2 bases, with 7 bases remaining between them. Germline V gene lookup returns CDR1 DFQATT and CDR2 SNEGSKA (reference sequence). CDR3 length: 12 amino acids.

In this sample, this clone turned up a few times. A much larger clone differs by one base, so this may be a read error. Here the CDR3 reads CSVEDPGSYGYNF. The CDR3 nucleotides are TGCAGCGTTGAAGATCCCGGCTCCTATGGCTACAACTTC. The genes are TRBV29-1 and TRBJ1-2; no clear D gene. The CDR3 runs 13 residues. Per germline, CDR1 SQVTM and CDR2 ANQGSEA.

This clone was found many times. CDR3 sequence reads: CASSLISNQPQHF. CDR3 sequence (DNA): TGTGCCAGCAGTTTAATCAGCAATCAGCCCCAGCATTTT. The genes are TRBV27 and TRBJ1-5; D remains unclear. Trimming cost V 2 bases and J 1 base, with 3 bases left between them. In germline, CDR1 is MNHEY, CDR2 SMNVEV (reference sequence). This CDR3 is 13 amino acids long.

The table lists this clone with many counts. The V and J genes are TRBV6-1 and TRBJ2-7; D possibly matches TRBD1 or TRBD2 (5 bases each). Germline CDR1 reads MNHNS; CDR2 reads SASEGT. The V end lost 6 bases, the J end lost 2 bases, and 11 bases lay between the germline ends. This CDR3 region has 13 residues. This CDR3 reads CASRRDLAYEQYF. The CDR3 coding sequence is TGTGCCAGCAGAAGGGACCTGGCCTACGAGCAGTACTTC.

This clone was detected ten times or more. CDR3 sequence: CASSAVTGGQYF. In DNA, the CDR3 is TGTGCCAGCAGCGCCGTGACCGGAGGGCAGTACTTC. The genes are TRBV7-9 and TRBJ2-7; perhaps TRBD2 as D (5 bases). V dropped 5 bases and J dropped 9 bases, with 14 bases sitting between them. The CDR3 totals 12 residues. Germline assignment: CDR1 SEHNR and CDR2 FQNEAQ (reference sequence).

This clone occurred a few times. The chain employs TRBV12-3 or TRBV12-4 and TRBJ2-7, with TRBD2 as a possible D gene (7 bases). The CDR3 covers 16 residues. V lost 6 bases and J lost 3, with 21 bases in between. CDR3 sequence (DNA): TGTGCCAGCAGCAGAAATCGACGGGGGGCGGTCTACGAGCAGTACTTC. Its translation is CASSRNRRGAVYEQYF.

This clone was seen more than once but under ten times. V is TRBV18 and J is TRBJ2-2; the D is unclear. The CDR3 totals 16 residues. Deletions cut 0 bases from V and 2 bases from J, with 10 bases between. Per the germline V gene, CDR1 is KGHSH and CDR2 is LQKENI. CDR3 sequence (DNA): TGTGCCAGCTCACCACCGTTAGATAGCAACACCGGGGAGCTGTTTTTT. Protein sequence: CASSPPLDSNTGELFF.

There are many counts of this clone. J is TRBJ2-7 and V is TRBV11-2; D unclear. The CDR3 runs to 13 residues. V dropped 0 bases and J dropped 9 bases, with 12 bases sitting between them. Germline assignment: CDR1 SGHAT and CDR2 FQNNGV. The CDR3 spells CASSLDVSIGQYF. CDR3 bases: TGTGCCAGCAGCTTAGATGTCAGTATAGGGCAGTACTTC.

This clone was counted many times. The V and J genes are TRBV18 and TRBJ2-7; 13 nucleotides agree with TRBD2. CDR3 length: 18 residues. CDR1 is KGHSH and CDR2 is LQKENI in the germline V gene. The V gene end was trimmed by 1 base and the J gene end by 5 bases; junction bases not matched to a gene: 11. The CDR3 nucleotides read TGTGCCAGCTCACCACGGACTAGCGGGAGAACTGCACTCCACGAGCAGTACTTC. It is translated as CASSPRTSGRTALHEQYF.

The chain joins TRBV7-8 to TRBJ1-2, with 10 nucleotides matching TRBD1. V shed 3 bases, J shed 8 bases, and the junction held 6 bases outside the gene matches. The germline CDR1 and CDR2 sequences are SGHVS and FQNEAQ. The CDR3 spans 14 residues. CDR3 residues: CASSFAPTGGGYTF. CDR3 in DNA: TGTGCCAGCAGCTTCGCCCCGACAGGGGGCGGCTACACCTTC.

This clone has at least ten counts. Written as DNA, the CDR3 is TGTGCCAGCAGTTTTTCCAGGAGCTCCTACAATGAGCAGTTCTTC. Residues: CASSFSRSSYNEQFF. The chain joins TRBV28 to TRBJ2-1; D ambiguous. Between the trimmed V and J ends, which lost 3 bases and 0 bases, there was a span of 9 bases. There are 15 residues in the CDR3. Germline loops: CDR1 MDHEN, CDR2 SYDVKM.

This clone turned up a few times. The chain recombines TRBV6-1 with TRBJ1-3; D is unresolved. V lost 1 base, J lost 3 bases, and 10 bases lay in between. The CDR3 is 15 amino acids. Germline assignment: CDR1 MNHNS and CDR2 SASEGT. CDR3 sequence: CASSEERTGGNTIYF. CDR3 coding DNA: TGTGCCAGCAGTGAAGAAAGGACGGGTGGAAACACCATATATTTT.

The sample holds many counts of this clone. The V and J genes are TRBV5-1 and TRBJ2-3; 8 bases are a match to TRBD2. Trimming took 2 bases from V and 5 from J; bases not matched to a gene: 1. This CDR3 region has 13 residues. Germline values: CDR1 SGHRS, CDR2 YFSETQ. The CDR3 is CASSFGGVDTQYF. The CDR3 DNA is TGCGCCAGCAGCTTCGGGGGGGTAGATACGCAGTATTTT.

This clone has at least ten counts. V gene TRBV27 combines with J gene TRBJ2-1; 9 bases line up with TRBD1. CDR1 and CDR2 (germline): MNHEY, SMNVEV (reference sequence). The CDR3 is 14 residues long. V lost 4 bases to trimming and J lost 8 bases; unmatched junction nucleotides: 6. The CDR3 region has the DNA TGTGCCAGCAGTTCCACAGGGGGCGGGTATGAGCAGTTCTTC. This translates into CASSSTGGGYEQFF.

This clone was counted ten times or more. This sequence joins TRBV7-6 and TRBJ2-1; D is perhaps TRBD1 (5 bases). Trimming left V 5 bases short and J 6 bases short, with 8 bases between. The germline gives CDR1 SGHVS, CDR2 FNYEAQ. This CDR3 contains 12 residues. The CDR3 protein is CASSQTGNEQFF. The CDR3 coding sequence is TGTGCCAGCAGCCAAACAGGCAATGAGCAGTTCTTC.

In this sample, this clone turned up a few times. This could be a read error, since a much larger clone is one nucleotide away. The chain links TRBV9 to TRBJ2-1; no definite D call. CDR1 SGDLS and CDR2 YYNGEE come from the germline V gene. The CDR3 has 13 amino acids. V gave up 1 base and J gave up 4 bases, with 6 bases separating them. CDR3 in DNA: TGTGCCAGCAGCGTACGTGATTACAATGAGCAGTTCTTC. Amino acids: CASSVRDYNEQFF.

This clone was observed a few times. The sample has other DNA sequences that encode this CDR3 too. J is TRBJ2-3 and V is TRBV28, with D tentatively TRBD2 (5 bases). Germline CDR1 reads MDHEN; CDR2 reads SYDVKM. Trimming removed 7 bases at V and 4 bases at J, with 12 bases between. The CDR3 consists of 13 residues. The CDR3 sequence is CASMPPRADTQYF. In DNA form, the CDR3 reads TGTGCCAGCATGCCCCCGAGGGCAGATACGCAGTATTTT.

Ten or more counts support this clone. The chain joins TRBV19 to TRBJ1-5; D is undetermined. The CDR3 length is 13 residues. CDR1 is LNHDA and CDR2 is SQIVND in the germline V gene (reference sequence). Trimming removed 9 bases at V and 2 bases at J, with 11 bases between. As DNA, the CDR3 is TGTGCCAGCGCCCCGGAGGGCAATCAGCCCCAGCATTTT. Translating it yields CASAPEGNQPQHF.

About this clone: The final CDR3 position lacks the conserved phenylalanine or tryptophan, pointing to a likely read error. The chain combines TRBV10-3 with TRBJ2-7, with D perhaps TRBD2 (6 bases). CDR1 ENHRY and CDR2 SYGVKD come from the germline V gene. V was clipped by 11 bases and J by 2 bases, with 22 bases between them. The CDR3 loop spans 15 amino acids. Here the CDR3 DNA reads TGTGCCGTCTCCCCGGGCGGAGGGACCCCCTACGAGCAGTACATC. Translation gives CAVSPGGGTPYEQYI.

In its sample, this clone was seen many times. This chain links TRBV7-9 with TRBJ2-6; maybe TRBD2 (5 bases). The germline CDR1 and CDR2 sequences are SEHNR and FQNEAQ (reference sequence). There are 15 residues in the CDR3. Trimming removed 1 base from V and 1 base from J, with 5 bases in between. The CDR3 coding sequence is TGTGCCAGCAGCTTAGGAGGGTCTGGGGCCAACGTCCTGACTTTC. This encodes CASSLGGSGANVLTF. Full variable domain (remainder filled in from reference TRBV7-9 and TRBJ2-6): DTGVSQNPRHKITKRGQNVTFRCDPISEHNRLYWYRQTLGQGPEFLTYFQNEAQLEKSRLLSDRFSAERPKGSFSTLEIQRTEQGDSAMYLCASSLGGSGANVLTFGAGSRLTVL.